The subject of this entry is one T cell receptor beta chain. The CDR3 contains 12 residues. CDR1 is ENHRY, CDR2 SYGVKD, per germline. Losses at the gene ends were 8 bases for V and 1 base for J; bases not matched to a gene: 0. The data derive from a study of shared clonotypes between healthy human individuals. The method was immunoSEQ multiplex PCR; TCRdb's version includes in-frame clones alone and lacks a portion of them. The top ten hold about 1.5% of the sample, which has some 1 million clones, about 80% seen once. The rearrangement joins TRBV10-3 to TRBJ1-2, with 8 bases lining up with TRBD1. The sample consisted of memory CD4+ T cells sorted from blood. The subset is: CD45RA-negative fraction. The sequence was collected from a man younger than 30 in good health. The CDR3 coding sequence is TGTGCCATCGGACAGGGTAACTATGGCTACACCTTC. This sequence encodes CAIGQGNYGYTF.